Sequencing of this TCR beta chain was carried out in a study of cytomegalovirus exposure and HLA in healthy donors. Study results and caveats: Among TCR sequences, most were rare, though some public TCRs appeared in many donors. It was about 150 TCR beta chains that were listed as cytomegalovirus-associated. It was confirmed in vitro that a few of the CMV-associated chains were specific for CMV antigens.

Libraries were prepared by immunoSEQ multiplex PCR; TCRdb keeps only in-frame clonotypes and omits some of them. The sample lists around 150,000 clones, roughly nine tenths seen once, with about 5.8% in the top ten. On this clone itself: Antigen specificity is unknown.

The CDR3 covers 14 residues. CDR1 and CDR2 from the germline V gene are SGHVS and FNYEAQ. The V gene lost 1 base and the J gene lost 3 bases, with 10 bases spanning the gap. This rearrangement joins TRBV7-6 to TRBJ2-7; no reliable D call. This receptor was taken from a woman in her twenties or thirties in good health and CMV-seronegative. The material sequenced was PBMCs. CDR3: CASSLEGQYYEQYF. The DNA for the CDR3 is TGTGCCAGCAGCTTAGAGGGCCAGTACTACGAGCAGTACTTC. Looking up the rest from reference TRBV7-6 and TRBJ2-7 gives the full variable domain: GAGVSQSPRYKVTKRGQDVALRCDPISGHVSLYWYRQALGQGPEFLTYFNYEAQQDKSGLPNDRFSAERPEGSISTLTIQRTEQRDSAMYRCASSLEGQYYEQYFGPGTRLTVT.